This TCR beta chain was retrieved from a study of T cells in localized non-small cell lung cancer. Findings and limits, study-wide: One tumor region alone was sequenced, and heterogeneity therefore remains possible. Uninvolved adjacent lung had higher T cell clonality than tumor and all other tissues.

Method: immunoSEQ multiplex PCR; TCRdb's copy keeps in-frame clones and lacks some. Seen here are some 13,000 clones, just over 85% observed once, and the top ten hold approximately 59%. Trimming removed 7 bases at V and 5 bases at J, with 7 bases between. The CDR3 runs to 11 residues. Germline CDR1 reads SNHLY; CDR2 reads FYNNEI. About this clone itself: The antigen is unknown.

The chain is built from TRBV2 and TRBJ2-3; no clear D. Sequencing was performed on peripheral blood, taken before any cancer treatment. This TCR was recovered from a male donor at least 60 years old with stage III lung adenocarcinoma. The CDR3 loop reads CASNEEDTQYF. CDR3 nucleotide sequence: TGTGCCAGCAATGAGGAAGATACGCAGTATTTT.